This is a list of T cell receptor beta chains from one sample in a study of Ad26.COV2.S vaccination and SARS-CoV-2 variants. Sequencing used immunoSEQ multiplex PCR; TCRdb keeps in-frame clones, though not all of them. This table has more than 350,000 clones, 80% to 95% appearing once. The sequences come from peripheral blood, collected in a trial of Ad26.COV2.S vaccine versus placebo. The receptors stem from a person aged 18-60 years who received the Ad26.COV2.S COVID-19 vaccine or a placebo. CDR3s include the opening cysteine and the closing phenylalanine or tryptophan. A D gene is named only where the DNA matches it firmly. Size is stated for part of the rows, as once, few or many counts, or as a class when the clone is expanded.

TRBJ2-7 NA TRBV29-1 NA CSVEDRITGRWF TGCAGCGTTGAAGATCGCATAACAGGGAGGTGGTTC
TRBJ2-3 NA TRBV6-5 NA CASSRDRGGTDTQYF TGTGCCAGCAGCCGCGACAGGGGAGGGACAGATACGCAGTATTTT
TRBJ2-1 TRBD1 TRBV19 NA CASSFARGLNEQFF TGTGCCAGTAGTTTCGCCAGGGGGTTGAATGAGCAGTTCTTC
TRBJ1-3 NA TRBV3-1/TRBV3-2 NA CASSLGRTYGNTIYF TGTGCCAGCAGCCTAGGCCGTACCTACGGAAACACCATATATTTT
TRBJ2-1 NA TRBV3-1/TRBV3-2 NA CASSQDGWYNEQFF TGTGCCAGCAGCCAAGATGGGTGGTACAATGAGCAGTTCTTC
TRBJ1-4 TRBD1 TRBV2 NA CASSNRGGANEKLFF TGTGCCAGCAGTAACAGGGGAGGGGCTAATGAAAAACTGTTTTTT
TRBJ2-7 NA TRBV5-1 NA CASSLVAAQGAYEQYF TGCGCCAGCAGCTTGGTGGCGGCTCAAGGCGCCTACGAGCAGTACTTC
TRBJ1-4 NA TRBV6-2/TRBV6-3 NA CASSSRGGDEKLFF TGTGCCAGCAGTTCCAGGGGAGGTGATGAAAAACTGTTTTTT
TRBJ2-7 TRBD2 TRBV6-6 once CASSYSGEGSYEQYF TGTGCCAGCAGTTACTCGGGGGAGGGGTCCTACGAGCAGTACTTC
TRBJ1-1 TRBD1 TRBV12-3/TRBV12-4 NA CASSLANTGAAFF TGTGCCAGCAGTTTAGCCAATACAGGGGCAGCTTTCTTT
TRBJ2-7 TRBD1 TRBV7-2 NA CASSPGTVSYEQYF TGTGCCAGCAGCCCCGGGACAGTTTCCTACGAGCAGTACTTC
TRBJ2-1 TRBD1 TRBV7-9 NA CASSLAGGQEQFF TGTGCCAGCAGCTTAGCAGGGGGCCAGGAGCAGTTCTTC
TRBJ2-1 NA TRBV12-5 NA CASGLVGIFNEQFF TGTGCTAGTGGTTTAGTGGGGATTTTCAATGAGCAGTTCTTC
TRBJ1-1 NA TRBV11-2 NA CASSLDGVNTEAFF TGTGCCAGCAGCTTAGACGGAGTGAACACTGAAGCTTTCTTT
TRBJ2-1 TRBD2 TRBV19 NA CASSRVGLAGSFSYNEQFF TGTGCCAGTAGTCGGGTGGGCCTAGCGGGTTCATTCTCCTACAATGAGCAGTTCTTC
TRBJ1-1 NA TRBV19 once CASSIGSQGIYTEAFF TGTGCCAGTAGTATAGGCTCCCAGGGGATTTACACTGAAGCTTTCTTT
TRBJ1-5 TRBD1 TRBV5-5 once CASSARPGQGAGNQPQHF TGTGCCAGCAGCGCTAGACCGGGACAGGGGGCCGGCAATCAGCCCCAGCATTTT
TRBJ2-7 NA TRBV18 NA CASSPVQSYEQYF TGTGCCAGCTCACCAGTCCAAAGCTACGAGCAGTACTTC
TRBJ1-5 TRBD1 TRBV4-1 NA CASSQEWPGTVHQPQHF TGCGCCAGCAGCCAAGAATGGCCAGGGACAGTCCATCAGCCCCAGCATTTT
TRBJ1-3 TRBD1 TRBV4-3 NA CASSQDRGSGNTIYF TGCGCCAGCAGCCAGGACAGGGGCTCTGGAAACACCATATATTTT
TRBJ2-3 TRBD1 TRBV10-3 NA CAIKGQSTDTQYF TGTGCCATCAAGGGACAGAGCACAGATACGCAGTATTTT
TRBJ2-3 NA TRBV9 NA CASSVYVGDTQYF TGTGCCAGCAGCGTATATGTTGGAGATACGCAGTATTTT
TRBJ1-1 NA TRBV20-1 NA CSAENTEAFF TGCAGTGCAGAGAACACTGAAGCTTTCTTT
TRBJ1-5 NA TRBV19 few CASSMGMDNQPQHF TGTGCCAGTAGTATGGGGATGGACAATCAGCCCCAGCATTTT
TRBJ2-1 NA TRBV7-2 NA CASSARPGGSSYNEQFF TGTGCCAGCAGCGCCCGGCCGGGTGGGAGCTCCTACAATGAGCAGTTCTTC
TRBJ2-3 NA TRBV4-1 NA CASSGYSGTSTDTQYF TGCGCCAGCAGCGGCTATAGCGGAACTAGCACAGATACGCAGTATTTT
TRBJ2-1 NA TRBV9 NA CASSVEGGPVSYNEQFF TGTGCCAGCAGCGTAGAGGGCGGCCCGGTCTCCTACAATGAGCAGTTCTTC
TRBJ2-3 NA TRBV7-2 once CASSLVVGETDTQYF TGTGCCAGCAGCTTAGTGGTGGGAGAGACAGATACGCAGTATTTT
TRBJ2-7 NA TRBV21-1 NA CASSSPWGGSYEQYF TGTGCCAGCAGCTCTCCGTGGGGAGGCTCCTACGAGCAGTACTTC
TRBJ1-1 NA TRBV19 NA CASSAVNTEAFF TGTGCCAGTAGTGCGGTGAACACTGAAGCTTTCTTT
TRBJ1-2 NA TRBV10-3 NA CATLRQPNYGYTF TGTGCAACGCTCCGGCAACCAAACTATGGCTACACCTTC
TRBJ2-5 NA TRBV11-1 NA CASSPKGRGTRTQYF TGTGCCAGCAGCCCGAAAGGTAGGGGGACAAGGACCCAGTACTTC
TRBJ2-3 TRBD2 TRBV3-1/TRBV3-2 NA CASSQDQRESTDTQYF TGTGCCAGCAGCCAAGATCAGCGGGAGAGTACAGATACGCAGTATTTT
TRBJ1-2 TRBD1 TRBV5-6 NA CASSLGQGARGYTF TGTGCCAGCAGCTTGGGGCAGGGGGCGCGAGGCTACACCTTC
TRBJ2-1 TRBD2 TRBV24-1 NA CATSGGLAGGPSEQFF TGTGCCACCAGTGGAGGACTAGCGGGAGGGCCGAGTGAGCAGTTCTTC
TRBJ1-2 NA TRBV5-4 NA CASRVGQLETYGYTF TGTGCCAGCAGGGTTGGGCAATTGGAAACTTATGGCTACACCTTC
TRBJ1-2 NA TRBV29-1 NA CSVGDNYGYTF TGCAGCGTTGGGGACAACTATGGCTACACCTTC
TRBJ2-1 TRBD2 TRBV7-2 once CASSLGGRGHNEQFF TGTGCCAGCAGCTTAGGCGGGAGGGGACACAATGAGCAGTTCTTC
TRBJ2-3 NA TRBV7-2 NA CASSIGGSMDTQYF TGTGCCAGCAGCATAGGGGGATCGATGGATACGCAGTATTTT
TRBJ1-5 NA TRBV27 few CASSLSTGNQPQHF TGTGCCAGCAGTTTATCGACAGGCAATCAGCCCCAGCATTTT
TRBJ2-7 NA TRBV25-1 NA CASSDWSYEQYF TGTGCCAGCAGTGATTGGTCCTACGAGCAGTACTTC
TRBJ2-2 TRBD1 TRBV6-2/TRBV6-3 NA CASSRQGPGELFF TGTGCCAGCAGCCGACAGGGTCCCGGGGAGCTGTTTTTT
TRBJ1-2 NA TRBV6-5 NA CASSSLAANPDYGYTF TGTGCCAGCAGTTCACTCGCGGCAAATCCTGACTATGGCTACACCTTC
TRBJ1-6 NA TRBV9 NA CASSAGVSYNSPLHF TGTGCCAGCAGCGCAGGGGTTTCCTATAATTCACCCCTCCACTTT